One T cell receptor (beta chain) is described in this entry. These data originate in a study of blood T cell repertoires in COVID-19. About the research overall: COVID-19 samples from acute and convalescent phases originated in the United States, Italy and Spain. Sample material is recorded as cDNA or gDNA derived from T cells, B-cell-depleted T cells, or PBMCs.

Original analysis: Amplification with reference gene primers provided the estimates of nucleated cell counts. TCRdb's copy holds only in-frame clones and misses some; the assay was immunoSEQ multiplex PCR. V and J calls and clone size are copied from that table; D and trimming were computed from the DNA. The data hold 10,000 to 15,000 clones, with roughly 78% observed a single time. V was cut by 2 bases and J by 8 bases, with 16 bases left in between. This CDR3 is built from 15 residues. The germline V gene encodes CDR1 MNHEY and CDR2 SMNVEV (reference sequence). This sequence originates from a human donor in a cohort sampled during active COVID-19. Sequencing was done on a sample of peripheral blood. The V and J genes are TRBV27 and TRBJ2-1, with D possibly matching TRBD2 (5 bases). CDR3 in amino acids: CASSLRRVVEDEQFF. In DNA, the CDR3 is TGTGCCAGCAGTTTAAGGCGGGTGGTTGAGGATGAGCAGTTCTTC.